These 26 T cell receptor beta chains were all obtained from the same sample, sequenced in a study of post-analysis software for immune sequencing data. The study's findings and limits: Elevated frequency relative to controls characterized four or five TRBV segments in patients, TRBV5-6, TRBV5-1 and TRBV20-1 among them.

Prepared libraries of TCR beta cDNA carried unique molecular identifiers. TCRdb re-called the PCR reads with MiXCR, one entry per CDR3 protein. This sample has around 710,000 distinct CDR3 sequences, with about 45% found just once. Their antigens remain unidentified. Sequencing was performed on blood. These receptors were collected from a girl between 5 and 17 years old with multiple sclerosis.

The rearrangement uses TRBV14 and TRBJ2-7, with 11 nucleotides matching TRBD2. J was trimmed by 6 bases and V by 5 bases; bases with no gene match: 6. The CDR3 loop spans 14 amino acids. Looked up from germline, CDR1 is SGHDN and CDR2 is FVKESK. The CDR3 coding sequence is TGTGCCAGCAGCGCTAGCGGGAGGTTACGCGAGCAGTACTTC. This translates into CASSASGRLREQYF.

This clonotype was picked up a small number of times. The rearrangement links TRBV7-6 to TRBJ2-5, with TRBD2 identical over 7 bases. The CDR3 consists of 13 residues. Per the germline V gene, CDR1 is SGHVS and CDR2 is FNYEAQ. The trim removed 5 bases at V and 5 bases at J, leaving 5 bases unmatched. The CDR3 is CASSGTSVETQYF. DNA for the CDR3: TGTGCCAGCAGCGGTACTAGCGTCGAGACCCAGTACTTC.

The chain recombines TRBV20-1 with TRBJ1-2; the D gene is possibly TRBD1 (6 bases). The CDR3 has 13 amino acids. Trimming stripped 1 base from V and 4 bases from J, with 10 bases between. Germline CDR1 reads DFQATT; CDR2 reads SNEGSKA (reference sequence). DNA for the CDR3: TGCAGTGCTAGAGGGACAGAACCCTATGGCTACACCTTC. Translated, it gives CSARGTEPYGYTF.

This clonotype appeared a few times. V is TRBV6-2 or TRBV6-3 and J is TRBJ1-5; D is unclear. Germline V gene data show CDR1 as MNHEY and CDR2 as SVGEGT. The germline V and J ends were trimmed by 7 bases and 0 bases, with 10 bases remaining between them. The CDR3 length is 14 residues. The CDR3 DNA follows: TGTGCCAGCACGGCGGATTATAGCAATCAGCCCCAGCATTTT. Encoded protein: CASTADYSNQPQHF.

The chain links TRBV7-2 to TRBJ2-3, with TRBD2 matching 8 bases. This CDR3 region has 16 residues. V was clipped by 5 bases and J by 2 bases; unmatched bases: 9. Per the germline V gene, CDR1 is SGHTA and CDR2 is FQGNSA. The CDR3 coding sequence is TGTGCCAGCAGCGCCCCGGGACTAGTGATCACAGATACGCAGTATTTT. It yields the protein CASSAPGLVITDTQYF.

The chain links TRBV7-9 to TRBJ1-2; no clear D gene. Germline CDR1 is SEHNR and CDR2 is FQNEAQ (reference sequence). The CDR3 has 13 residues. Between the trimmed V and J ends, which lost 0 bases and 2 bases, there was a span of 4 bases. The CDR3 reads CASSLAHNYGYTF. CDR3 DNA: TGTGCCAGCAGCTTAGCGCACAACTATGGCTACACCTTC.

This chain links TRBV2 with TRBJ2-1; a possible D gene is TRBD1 (6 bases). This CDR3 has 17 residues. Trimming shortened V by 10 bases and J by 3 bases, and 25 bases separated the two germline ends. CDR1 and CDR2 from the germline V gene are SNHLY and FYNNEI. The CDR3 DNA follows: TGTGCCATCTACCCGCTGGCTCTCGACAGGTACTACAATGAGCAGTTCTTC. Its protein product is CAIYPLALDRYYNEQFF. Variable domain in full (rest from reference TRBV2 and TRBJ2-1): EPEVTQTPSHQVTQMGQEVILRCVPISNHLYFYWYRQILGQKVEFLVSFYNNEISEKSEIFDDQFSVERPDGSNFTLKIRSTKLEDSAMYFCAIYPLALDRYYNEQFFGPGTRLTVL.

V usage is TRBV4-1 and J usage is TRBJ1-2; no reliable D call. Trimming removed 0 bases from V and 6 bases from J, with 20 bases in between. The CDR3 is 17 amino acids. Germline-derived CDR1 and CDR2 are MGHRA and YSYEKL. CDR3 nucleotides: TGCGCCAGCAGCCAAGAAGCGACGCCGTGGGATGGCCATGGCTACACCTTC. Translating it yields CASSQEATPWDGHGYTF.

This clonotype was detected a few times. V is TRBV29-1 and J is TRBJ2-1; TRBD1 matches 8 bases. The germline CDR1 and CDR2 sequences are SQVTM and ANQGSEA. Germline trimming cut 0 bases from V and 4 bases from J; bases unmatched to any gene: 14. There are 18 residues in the CDR3. CDR3 residues: CSVEDGLETGEAYNEQFF. The CDR3 DNA follows: TGCAGCGTTGAAGACGGCTTGGAGACAGGGGAGGCTTACAATGAGCAGTTCTTC.

V and J are TRBV10-3 and TRBJ1-1; D ambiguous. V was shortened by 2 bases and J by 4 bases, with 5 bases between the two germline ends. The CDR3 has 12 residues. CDR1 and CDR2 from the germline V gene are ENHRY and SYGVKD. The CDR3 nucleotides are TGTGCCATCAGTGAGAGGATCACTGAAGCTTTCTTT. Protein sequence: CAISERITEAFF.

The chain carries TRBV28 and TRBJ2-5; TRBD2 matches at 7 bases. Germline CDR1 is MDHEN and CDR2 is SYDVKM. The CDR3 runs to 20 residues. The J segment lost 2 bases and the V segment lost 5 bases, leaving 23 bases of the junction unmatched. DNA of the CDR3: TGTGCCAGCAGTATACATTTAGCGGGCTACGGGAGGCGAGGGCAAGAGACCCAGTACTTC. Its protein product is CASSIHLAGYGRRGQETQYF.

This clonotype was seen only a few times. The chain couples TRBV7-9 to TRBJ2-7; 8 positions match TRBD2. CDR1 is SEHNR, CDR2 FQNEAQ, per germline (reference sequence). The CDR3 extends over 14 amino acids. Trimming cost V 3 bases and J 4 bases; bases outside gene matches: 5. In DNA, the CDR3 is TGTGCCAGCAGCTTGGGCGGGGGGATTTACGAGCAGTACTTC. Its translation: CASSLGGGIYEQYF.

V and J are TRBV29-1 and TRBJ2-1, with 7 positions matching TRBD2. V shed 6 bases and J 4 bases; nucleotides not matched to a gene: 9. The V gene's germline CDR1 is SQVTM and CDR2 ANQGSEA. This CDR3 region has 14 residues. The CDR3: CSVARDYPYNEQFF. DNA of the CDR3: TGCAGCGTGGCACGGGACTATCCATACAATGAGCAGTTCTTC.

This chain links TRBV12-3 or TRBV12-4 with TRBJ2-7, with a possible D match to TRBD1 (6 bases). V lost 4 bases, J lost 0 bases, and 10 bases lay in between. CDR3 size: 14 residues. The CDR3 protein is CASSSDSYSYEQYF. The CDR3 DNA reads as TGTGCCAGCAGTTCGGACAGTTACTCCTACGAGCAGTACTTC.

This clonotype was detected only once. The CDR3 DNA follows: TGCGCCAGCAGCCCTAACACCCAGGGGTCCGAGCAGTACTTC. Its protein product is CASSPNTQGSEQYF. V usage is TRBV5-1 and J usage is TRBJ2-5, with a weak D call TRBD1 (6 bases). The last part of the DNA fits TRBJ2-7 better; the J call may be wrong. Germline CDR1 SGHRS, CDR2 YFSETQ. This CDR3 has 14 amino acids.

This clonotype was seen only a few times. The chain has TRBV29-1 and TRBJ2-7; perhaps TRBD1 as D (5 bases). Germline V gives CDR1 SQVTM, CDR2 ANQGSEA. Trimming stripped 3 bases from V and 3 bases from J, with 6 bases between. The CDR3 totals 11 residues. The CDR3 sequence is CSVEDNYEQYF. CDR3 nucleotide sequence: TGCAGCGTTGAGGACAACTACGAGCAGTACTTC.

This clonotype was found a few times. The chain joins TRBV10-3 to TRBJ2-7; 8 nucleotides match TRBD1. The CDR3 sequence is 14 residues long. Germline V gene lookup returns CDR1 ENHRY and CDR2 SYGVKD. Losses at the gene ends were 4 bases for V and 4 bases for J; bases not matched to a gene: 6. Here the CDR3 reads CAISADRDLYEQYF. DNA for the CDR3: TGTGCCATCAGTGCGGACAGGGACCTTTACGAGCAGTACTTC.

CDR3 sequence: CASIDLTGELFF. The CDR3 DNA reads TGTGCCAGCATTGACCTCACCGGGGAGCTGTTTTTT. The chain has TRBV6-1 and TRBJ2-2, with D hard to call. Trimming pared 7 bases from V and 4 bases from J, leaving 7 bases between. The CDR3 contains 12 residues. Looked up from germline, CDR1 is MNHNS and CDR2 is SASEGT.

V is TRBV14 and J is TRBJ2-1; 13 nucleotides agree with TRBD2. CDR3 length equals 19 residues. V lost 4 bases and J lost 0; bases outside the gene matches: 9. CDR1 and CDR2 (germline): SGHDN, FVKESK. The DNA for the CDR3 is TGTGCCAGCAGCCCCAGGACTAGCGGGAGAGCCTTCTCCTACAATGAGCAGTTCTTC. The encoded protein is CASSPRTSGRAFSYNEQFF.

This clonotype was counted once. This rearrangement joins TRBV27 to TRBJ2-7; no reliable D call. V was cut by 3 bases and J by 6 bases, with 12 bases left in between. Per germline, CDR1 MNHEY and CDR2 SMNVEV (reference sequence). The CDR3 contains 13 residues. The CDR3 region is CASSFGQHCEQYF. CDR3 nucleotides: TGTGCCAGCAGTTTTGGTCAGCACTGCGAGCAGTACTTC.

The V call is TRBV6-1, the J call TRBJ2-3; 16 bases agree with TRBD2. Germline loops: CDR1 MNHNS, CDR2 SASEGT. The CDR3 covers 18 residues. V lost 5 bases, J lost 4 bases, and 9 bases stayed unmatched. As DNA, the CDR3 is TGTGCCAGCAGTCGGGGGACTAGCGGGAGGGTGGGCCCAGATACGCAGTATTTT. Protein product: CASSRGTSGRVGPDTQYF.

The chain joins TRBV12-3 or TRBV12-4 to TRBJ2-2; TRBD1 matches at 8 bases. This CDR3 region has 17 residues. V lost 3 bases to trimming and J lost 5 bases; unmatched junction nucleotides: 11. CDR3 loop: CASSLDPGQGHTGELFF. CDR3 DNA sequence: TGTGCCAGCAGTTTGGATCCCGGACAGGGACATACCGGGGAGCTGTTTTTT.

This sequence joins TRBV7-2 and TRBJ2-2; D unresolved. The CDR3 spans 14 residues. Trimming took 4 bases from V and 4 from J, leaving 10 bases between them. CDR1 is SGHTA and CDR2 is FQGNSA in the germline V gene. The CDR3: CASSSRMPTGELFF. The DNA of the CDR3 is TGTGCCAGCAGCTCCCGGATGCCCACCGGGGAGCTGTTTTTT.

This clonotype appeared a few times. The chain combines TRBV6-5 with TRBJ2-1, with 7 positions matching TRBD2. There are 17 residues in the CDR3. The V segment lost 0 bases and the J segment 5 bases; nucleotides outside the gene matches: 10. CDR1 is MNHEY, CDR2 SVGAGI, per germline. The CDR3 is CASSYSLGLAANNEQFF. The DNA for the CDR3 is TGTGCCAGCAGTTACTCTTTAGGGCTAGCGGCAAACAATGAGCAGTTCTTC.

The gene calls are TRBV12-3 or TRBV12-4 and TRBJ2-1; a weak D match, TRBD2 (6 bases). This CDR3 contains 11 residues. V was cut by 8 bases and J by 9 bases, with 11 bases left in between. Here the CDR3 reads CASAPGGEQFF. CDR3 nucleotide sequence: TGTGCCAGCGCCCCCGGGGGTGAGCAGTTCTTC.

The gene calls are TRBV18 and TRBJ2-4; 12 bases align to TRBD2. The J call is uncertain, as TRBJ2-7 better fits the DNA end. This CDR3 comprises 16 residues. The germline V gene has CDR1 KGHSH and CDR2 LQKENI. DNA of the CDR3: TGTGCCAGCTCACCTGAAGGACTAGCGGGGCGGGACGAGCAGTACTTC. Translating gives CASSPEGLAGRDEQYF.